This T cell receptor (beta chain) was captured by sequencing in a study of siplizumab effects on memory and regulatory T cells (dated by TCRdb to the late 2010s). About the investigation overall: The study examined how the anti-CD2 antibody siplizumab affects alloreactive T-cell subsets in allogeneic mixed lymphocyte reactions built from human PBMCs.

Turning to this clone: Its recognized antigen is unknown. Base qualities are missing; no much larger clone stands one base away.

What the authors observed across the whole study: Compared with memory T cells, unstimulated naive T cells appeared more diverse, and naive cells seemed to make a substantial contribution to the alloresponse. In reactions with siplizumab, an average of roughly 70% of mappable alloreactive CD4+ clones were Treg-derived, compared with about 27% in control reactions. For roughly 80-96% of proliferating CD4+ or CD8+ clones, no naive or memory phenotype could be assigned. The suppressive function of proliferating Tregs from siplizumab cultures was not functionally confirmed. The cumulative frequency of alloreactive sequences that could be traced back to unstimulated CD4+ memory T cells was significantly reduced by siplizumab. Because sequences below about 10^-5 frequency were poorly captured, only a minor fraction of alloreactive clones could be mapped to unstimulated subsets.

Trimming leaves V shorter by 6 bases and J shorter by 8 bases, with the junction holding 9 bases beyond the gene matches. The germline V gene sets CDR1 to MNHEY and CDR2 to SVGAGI. Including the terminal cysteine and phenylalanine, the CDR3 comprises 14 residues. The retained sequence is limited to the CDR3, 42 bases, with the frame set at the first base. Sorted unstimulated T cells, along with proliferating T cells recovered from mixed lymphocyte reactions, underwent TCRbeta CDR3 sequencing. Fresh whole blood from more than 8 HLA-typed healthy donors was used as the source from which PBMCs were isolated. The library was generated by the immunoSEQ multiplex PCR assay. The deep sequencing platform assayed some 90,000 TCR templates per sample. Genomic DNA extracted from sorted T cells was used for TCRbeta CDR3 sequencing. As for how the authors treated the data: Clonal analysis of TCRbeta CDR3 data was done in the R programming language. Alloreactive CD4+ and CD8+ clones were identified by comparing unstimulated samples to CFSE-low samples taken after the reaction. Alloreactive CD4+ clones were assigned to regulatory or non-regulatory origin by matching sequences to sorted unstimulated Treg and non-Treg repertoires. The clones in this table, taken by TCRdb from immuneACCESS, are in-frame only. Not every clone is retained; where verified, under half of the shortfall comes from an unresolved V gene, and the cause of the rest is unknown. V and J calls and clone size come straight from that table; D and trimming were deduced from the DNA. Across this sample there are roughly 100,000 clones, with approximately 94% seen only once. The ten largest clonotypes hold approximately 0.32% of the sample.

The TCR comes from a human donor in good health. The rearrangement joined TRBV6-5 to TRBJ1-4, and TRBD1 aligns with 7 junction nucleotides. Material for sequencing was CD4+ T cells sorted from blood. The nucleotide sequence is TGTGCCAGCAGGTCACAGGGGTCCGGGGAAAAACTGTTTTTT. Its translation is CASRSQGSGEKLFF.